A selection of T cell receptor beta chains follows, all from one sample in a study of cytomegalovirus exposure and HLA in healthy donors. Sequenced by immunoSEQ multiplex PCR; TCRdb stores in-frame clones only, minus some. This table holds under 200,000 clones, about 86% found once. The sequencing sample was made of PBMCs. Receptor source: a woman aged 30 to 39 in good health and CMV-seronegative. CDR3s include the opening cysteine and the closing phenylalanine or tryptophan. A D gene is named only where the DNA matches it firmly. Size tells how often a clone was seen (once, few, many) or the class of an expanded clone, and some rows leave it out.

TRBJ1-1 TRBV28 NA TRBD1 CASSLDPRDSATIEAFF TGTGCCAGCAGTTTGGATCCCCGGGACAGCGCTACTATTGAAGCTTTCTTT
TRBJ2-7 TRBV5-1 once NA CASSILQGPSYEQYF TGCGCCAGCAGCATTTTACAGGGTCCGTCCTACGAGCAGTACTTC
TRBJ1-5 TRBV6-6 NA NA CATSLPISNQPQHF TGTGCCACCTCACTCCCTATATCTAATCAGCCCCAGCATTTT
TRBJ2-2 TRBV6-1 few NA CASSEDMRGWTNTGELFF TGTGCCAGCAGTGAAGATATGAGAGGGTGGACTAACACCGGGGAGCTGTTTTTT
TRBJ2-7 TRBV5-1 NA NA CASSLSGSGDEQYF TGCGCCAGCAGCTTGTCGGGGAGTGGAGACGAGCAGTACTTC
TRBJ2-1 TRBV6-4 NA TRBD2 CASSASGRVNEQFF TGTGCCAGCAGTGCTAGCGGGAGGGTCAATGAGCAGTTCTTC
TRBJ2-5 TRBV7-3 NA NA CASSPLCQRRYQETQYF TGTGCCAGCAGCCCCCTATGCCAGCGGAGATACCAAGAGACCCAGTACTTC
TRBJ2-3 TRBV4-1 NA TRBD2 CASSLPRGGNTDTQYF TGCGCCAGCAGCCTCCCTCGGGGAGGGAACACAGATACGCAGTATTTT
TRBJ2-5 TRBV10-3 once NA CAISEDSQETQYF TGTGCCATCAGTGAGGACAGCCAAGAGACCCAGTACTTC
TRBJ2-5 TRBV5-1 NA TRBD2 CASSLGTSGQETQYF TGCGCCAGCAGCTTGGGAACTAGCGGACAAGAGACCCAGTACTTC
TRBJ1-5 TRBV6-5 NA NA CASSTSGGQTQPQHF TGTGCCAGCAGTACGAGCGGTGGGCAGACCCAGCCCCAGCATTTT
TRBJ1-1 TRBV7-6 NA NA CASSAQTENTEAFF TGTGCCAGCAGCGCCCAGACAGAGAACACTGAAGCTTTCTTT
TRBJ2-3 TRBV27 NA TRBD2 CASSPLAGGGTDTQYF TGTGCCAGCAGTCCCCTAGCGGGGGGTGGCACAGATACGCAGTATTTT
TRBJ1-4 TRBV27 once NA CASSLNGRAEKLFF TGTGCCAGCAGTTTAAATGGCAGGGCTGAAAAACTGTTTTTT
TRBJ2-7 TRBV7-6 NA TRBD1 CASSTPGQGNYEQYF TGTGCCAGCAGCACGCCGGGACAGGGAAACTACGAGCAGTACTTC
TRBJ2-3 TRBV4-1 few NA CASSPRTVTDTQYF TGCGCCAGCAGCCCACGGACTGTCACAGATACGCAGTATTTT
TRBJ2-3 TRBV14 NA TRBD1 CASSHNRGSDTQYF TGTGCCAGCAGCCATAACAGGGGTTCAGATACGCAGTATTTT
TRBJ2-5 TRBV11-3 NA NA CASSLDPGTQYF TGTGCCAGCAGCTTAGATCCCGGTACCCAGTACTTC
TRBJ1-6 TRBV5-3 NA TRBD1 CARSLDRGLRFSPLHF TGTGCCAGAAGCTTGGACAGGGGGCTACGCTTTTCACCCCTCCACTTT
TRBJ2-7 TRBV13 NA TRBD2 CASSPSPSGRSGEQYF TGTGCCAGCAGCCCTTCCCCCAGCGGGAGGTCTGGCGAGCAGTACTTC
TRBJ2-5 TRBV7-9 NA TRBD1 CASSLPRNRGFETQYF TGTGCCAGCAGCCTACCAAGGAACAGGGGTTTTGAGACCCAGTACTTC
TRBJ2-5 TRBV6-5 NA NA CASSYSRDTQETQYF TGTGCCAGCAGTTACTCGAGGGACACCCAAGAGACCCAGTACTTC
TRBJ1-1 TRBV2 few NA CASSVDMVNTEAFF TGTGCCAGCAGTGTAGACATGGTGAACACTGAAGCTTTCTTT